Sequencing of this TCR beta chain was carried out in a study of shared clonotypes between healthy human individuals. Regarding the study as a whole: Blood was the only sampled material, and tissue repertoires likely differ. Sequencing depth was predicted to influence how clonotypes are shared among donors.

On this clone itself: The target antigen is unknown.

Deletions cut 7 bases from V and 0 bases from J, with 10 bases between. Per germline, CDR1 MNHNS and CDR2 SASEGT. The CDR3 is 14 amino acids. The donors, all of them Caucasian adults, lived in Nashville, Tennessee. The assay was immunoSEQ multiplex PCR, and TCRdb's table has in-frame clones only and misses some. In the table there are nearly 500,000 clones, 70% to 80% of which are singletons. The sample was PBMCs. This clonotype was obtained from a woman aged 40 to 55 in good health. Some clones in this sample may be carry-over from other donors' samples. V gene TRBV6-1 combines with J gene TRBJ1-3, with D unresolved. The CDR3 DNA reads TGTGCCAGCAAGGACGACCGCTCTGGAAACACCATATATTTT. Protein sequence: CASKDDRSGNTIYF.